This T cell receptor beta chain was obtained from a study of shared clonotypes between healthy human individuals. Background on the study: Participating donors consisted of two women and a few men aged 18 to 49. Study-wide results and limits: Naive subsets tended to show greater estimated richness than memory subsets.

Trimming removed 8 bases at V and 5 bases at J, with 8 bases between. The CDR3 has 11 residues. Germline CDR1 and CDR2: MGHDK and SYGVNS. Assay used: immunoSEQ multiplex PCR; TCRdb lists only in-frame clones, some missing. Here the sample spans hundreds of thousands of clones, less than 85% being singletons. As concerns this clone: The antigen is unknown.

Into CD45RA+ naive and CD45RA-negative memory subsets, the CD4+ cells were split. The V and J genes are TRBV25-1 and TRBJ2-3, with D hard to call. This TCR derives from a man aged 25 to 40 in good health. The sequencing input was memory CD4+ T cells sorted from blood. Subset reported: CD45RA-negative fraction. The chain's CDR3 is CASQMIDTQYF. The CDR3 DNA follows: TGTGCCAGCCAGATGATAGATACGCAGTATTTT.